What follows describes a single T cell receptor (beta chain). This clonotype was recorded many times. The clone's antigen remains unknown. Qualities for individual bases were not recorded, and no much larger clone is one base off. These data are taken from a study of identical twins (dated by TCRdb to about 2016). The study in broad terms: TCR alpha and beta repertoires from monozygotic twins, unrelated adults of various ages and cord blood were deep-sequenced to test whether fetal clonotypes persist. To rule out contamination, the twin experiments were replicated at different times with different library preparation protocols.

Only healthy Caucasian donors were included. The twin cohort consisted of three pairs of female monozygotic twins, all aged 18 to 29 years. CD4+ and CD8+ T cell populations were isolated with positive isolation kits from Invitrogen. The library was obtained by 5' RACE. Sequencing was carried out with an Illumina HiSeq 2000. A universal primer binding site was introduced by template switching, and a unique molecular identifier was present in the final cDNA, enabling accurate counting of TCR cDNA molecules. First-strand cDNA for TCR alpha and beta chains was synthesized from specific primers in the conserved constant-segment region. To control for contamination, each cDNA library was double barcoded with a SMART-Mk sample barcode plus Illumina barcodes. TruSeq adapter sequences and Illumina sample barcodes were added in two successive PCR steps. The TCR alpha and beta cDNA libraries were sequenced on the Illumina HiSeq platform using custom primers. Regarding the original processing steps: MiGEC was used to process raw reads and extract unique molecular identifiers, and MiXCR was used to find CDR3 positions. Recombination models were inferred per individual with the repgenHMM and IGoR tools using an EM algorithm. Shared clonotype analysis was performed with the tcR package in R, normalizing sharing by the product of cloneset sizes. To study raw recombination without the effects of thymic and clonal selection, out-of-frame nonproductive sequences were analyzed. The raw public data were reprocessed by TCRdb itself: fastp quality trimming at Q25, MiXCR clonotype calling, in-frame beta chains only. One record per CDR3 amino acid sequence lists the most common genes and DNA. The V and J calls reflect TCRdb's pipeline rather than the authors' work. This sample lists 400,000 to 550,000 distinct CDR3 sequences; about 20% were detected once. The top ten hold 0.91% of the sample.

Results the study describes overall, beyond this receptor: Invariant T cells such as MAIT and iNKT could partly confound zero-insertion analyses, though diverse VJ usage argued against this for most clonotypes. Excess twin sharing in beta out-of-frame sequences was weaker because fewer shared sequences lowered the signal-to-noise ratio. Compared with coincidental sharing between unrelated individuals, out-of-frame TCR alpha sequences shared between twins showed an excess of sequences with low generation probability. In monozygotic twins, recombination models systematically underestimated out-of-frame TCR alpha sharing, but the models matched the sharing seen between unrelated individuals. Abundant cord blood beta clonotypes carried fewer insertions; young adult naive repertoires showed a weaker similar trend, while memory repertoires showed none. Because the same donors could not be followed over many years, the conclusions relied on cross-sectional statistical analysis.

The data also belong to a second study, concerning T cells expressing NK-cell markers. Reported in the second study: Eight or nine donors provided sorted CD3+CD56+NKG2C+, CD3+CD56+NKG2C- and CD3+CD56-NKG2C+ T-cell subsets, whose TCR beta-chain repertoires were profiled. Among the eight sequenced donors, only one was HCMV-seronegative, while the other seven were HCMV-seropositive. To restrict sorting to alphabetaTCR-expressing T cells, an anti-gammadeltaTCR antibody was added in several experiments. For about 6 donors, the dominant CD3+CD56+NKG2C+ clonotypes were among the top 10 CD8+ clonotypes and accounted for about 1.0-7.0% of CD8+ T cells. Those dominant clonotypes were again the most abundant among CD3+CD56-NKG2C+ cells in a few donors, at about 28.3-60.1%. Whether the expanded NKG2C-expressing T cell clones were specific for HCMV antigens remained unclear. The eight sequenced donors were randomly selected healthy volunteers, three men and five women. HCMV serostatus was determined by detecting HCMV-specific IgG in serum with a commercial ELISA kit. MIGEC handled demultiplexing of the reads and grouping by UMI, while MiTCR was used to assemble and quantify clonotypes. To remove erroneous sequences, TCR cDNA sequences were retained only when supported by two or more reads. The tcR package was used for downstream repertoire analysis, and clonotypes were matched across fractions by CDR3 nucleotide sequence plus V segment. VDJmatch was used to annotate antigen specificity against VDJdb, with one amino acid substitution in CDR3 allowed.

The sample consisted of CD4+ T cells sorted from blood. The clonotype was recovered from a woman aged 18 to 35 in good health.

The DNA sequence is as follows: TGTGCCAGCAGCGGAAGAGCGGGAGTTGCTTACAATGAGCAGTTCTTC. Translated, this gives CASSGRAGVAYNEQFF. The chain links TRBV6-1 with TRBJ2-1, with 8 junctional bases fitting TRBD2. At the junction V is shortened by 6 bases and J by 4 bases; bases outside the gene matches: 11. Including cysteine and phenylalanine, the CDR3 has 16 amino acids. The CDR3 DNA has 48 bases and is translated from base 1. CDR1 MNHNS and CDR2 SASEGT are derived from the germline V gene.